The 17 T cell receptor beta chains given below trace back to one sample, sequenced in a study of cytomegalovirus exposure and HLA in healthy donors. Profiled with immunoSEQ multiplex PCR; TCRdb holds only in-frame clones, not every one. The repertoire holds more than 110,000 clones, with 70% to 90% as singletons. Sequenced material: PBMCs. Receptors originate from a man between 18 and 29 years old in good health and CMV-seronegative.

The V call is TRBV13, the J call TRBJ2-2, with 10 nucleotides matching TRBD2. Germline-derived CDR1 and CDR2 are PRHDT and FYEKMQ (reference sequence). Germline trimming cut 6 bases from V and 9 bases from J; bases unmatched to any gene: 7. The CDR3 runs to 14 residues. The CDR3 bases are TGTGCCAGCAGATTTAGCGGGGGGTTCCGGGAGCTGTTTTTT. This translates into CASRFSGGFRELFF.

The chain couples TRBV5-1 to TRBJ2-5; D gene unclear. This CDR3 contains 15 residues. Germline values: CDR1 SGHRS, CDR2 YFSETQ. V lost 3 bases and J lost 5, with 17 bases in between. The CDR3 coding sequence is TGCGCCAGCAGCTCAGAGGTCATTGCCCCCGAGACCCAGTACTTC. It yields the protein CASSSEVIAPETQYF.

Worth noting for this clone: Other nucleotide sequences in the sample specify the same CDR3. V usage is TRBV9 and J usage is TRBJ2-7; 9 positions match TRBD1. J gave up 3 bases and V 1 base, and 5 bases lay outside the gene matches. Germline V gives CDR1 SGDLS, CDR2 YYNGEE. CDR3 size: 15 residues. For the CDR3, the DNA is TGTGCCAGCAGCGTAAGGACAGGGGCTAGCTACGAGCAGTACTTC. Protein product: CASSVRTGASYEQYF.

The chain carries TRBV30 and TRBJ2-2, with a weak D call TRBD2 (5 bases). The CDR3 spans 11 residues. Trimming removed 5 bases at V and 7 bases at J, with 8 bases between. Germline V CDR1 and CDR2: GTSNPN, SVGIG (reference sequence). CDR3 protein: CAWRTGGELFF. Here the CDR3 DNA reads TGTGCCTGGCGGACTGGCGGGGAGCTGTTTTTT.

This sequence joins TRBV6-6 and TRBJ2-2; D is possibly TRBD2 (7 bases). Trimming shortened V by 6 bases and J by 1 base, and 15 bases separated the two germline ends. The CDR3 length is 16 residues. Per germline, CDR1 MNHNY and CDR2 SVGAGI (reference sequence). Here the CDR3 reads CASSLRGRENTGELFF. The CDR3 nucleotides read TGTGCCAGCAGCCTGCGGGGGCGGGAGAACACCGGGGAGCTGTTTTTT.

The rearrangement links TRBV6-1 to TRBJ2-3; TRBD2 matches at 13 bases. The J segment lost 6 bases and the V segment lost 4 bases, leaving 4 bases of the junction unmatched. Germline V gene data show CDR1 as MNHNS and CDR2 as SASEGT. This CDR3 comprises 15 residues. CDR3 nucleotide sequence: TGTGCCAGCAGTGCGGGACTAGCGGGGAACGATACGCAGTATTTT. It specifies CASSAGLAGNDTQYF.

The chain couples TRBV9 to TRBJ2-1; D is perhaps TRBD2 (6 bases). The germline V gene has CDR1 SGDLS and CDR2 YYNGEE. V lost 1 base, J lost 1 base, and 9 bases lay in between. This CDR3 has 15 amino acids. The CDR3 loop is CASSVSSESYNEQFF. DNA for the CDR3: TGTGCCAGCAGCGTATCTAGCGAGTCCTACAATGAGCAGTTCTTC.

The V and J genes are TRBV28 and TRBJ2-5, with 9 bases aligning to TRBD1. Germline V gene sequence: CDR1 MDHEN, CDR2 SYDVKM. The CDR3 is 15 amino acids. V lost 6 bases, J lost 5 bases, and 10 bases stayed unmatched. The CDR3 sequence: CASRQQGASRETQYF. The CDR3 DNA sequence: TGTGCCAGCAGGCAACAGGGGGCCAGTCGGGAGACCCAGTACTTC.

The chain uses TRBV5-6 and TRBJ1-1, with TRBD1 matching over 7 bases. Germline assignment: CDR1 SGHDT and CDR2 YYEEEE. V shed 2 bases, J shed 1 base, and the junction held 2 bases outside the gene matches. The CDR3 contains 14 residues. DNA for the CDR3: TGTGCCAGCAGCTTTCGGACAGGGAACACTGAAGCTTTCTTT. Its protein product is CASSFRTGNTEAFF.

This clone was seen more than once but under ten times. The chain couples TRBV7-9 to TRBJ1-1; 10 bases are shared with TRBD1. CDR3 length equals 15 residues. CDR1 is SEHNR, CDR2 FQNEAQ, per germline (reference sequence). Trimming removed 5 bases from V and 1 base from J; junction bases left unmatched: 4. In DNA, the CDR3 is TGTGCCAGCAGCCTCGACAGGGGGCCGAACACTGAAGCTTTCTTT. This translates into CASSLDRGPNTEAFF.

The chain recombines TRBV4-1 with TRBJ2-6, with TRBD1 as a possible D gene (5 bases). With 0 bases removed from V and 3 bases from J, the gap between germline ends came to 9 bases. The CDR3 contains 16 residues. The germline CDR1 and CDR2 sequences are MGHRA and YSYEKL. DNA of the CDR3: TGCGCCAGCAGCCAAGAAGGGGTGCGTGGGGCCAACGTCCTGACTTTC. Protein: CASSQEGVRGANVLTF.

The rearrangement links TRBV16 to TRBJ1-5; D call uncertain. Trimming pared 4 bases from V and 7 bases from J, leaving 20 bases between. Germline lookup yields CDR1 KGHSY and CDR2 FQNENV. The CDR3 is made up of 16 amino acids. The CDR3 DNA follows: TGTGCCAGCAGCCTCCGGTCGTTGGGAGGCGGGCAGCCCCAGCATTTT. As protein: CASSLRSLGGGQPQHF. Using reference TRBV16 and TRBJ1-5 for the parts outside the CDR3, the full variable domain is GEEVAQTPKHLVRGEGQKAKLYCAPIKGHSYVFWYQQVLKNEFKFLISFQNENVFDETGMPKERFSAKCLPNSPCSLEIQATKLEDSAVYFCASSLRSLGGGQPQHFGDGTRLSIL.

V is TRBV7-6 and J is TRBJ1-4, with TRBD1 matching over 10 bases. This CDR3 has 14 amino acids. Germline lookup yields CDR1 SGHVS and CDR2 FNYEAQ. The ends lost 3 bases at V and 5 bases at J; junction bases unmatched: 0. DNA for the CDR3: TGTGCCAGCAGCTTGGGACAGGGGAATGAAAAACTGTTTTTT. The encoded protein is CASSLGQGNEKLFF. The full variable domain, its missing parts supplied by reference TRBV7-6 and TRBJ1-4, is GAGVSQSPRYKVTKRGQDVALRCDPISGHVSLYWYRQALGQGPEFLTYFNYEAQQDKSGLPNDRFSAERPEGSISTLTIQRTEQRDSAMYRCASSLGQGNEKLFFGSGTQLSVL.

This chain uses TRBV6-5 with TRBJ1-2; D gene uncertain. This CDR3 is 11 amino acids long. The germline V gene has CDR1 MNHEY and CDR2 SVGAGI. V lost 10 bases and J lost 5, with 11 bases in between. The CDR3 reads CATSSGYGYTF. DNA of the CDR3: TGTGCCACCTCTAGTGGGTATGGCTACACCTTC.

This CDR3 is CASSFRETQYF. As DNA, the CDR3 is TGTGCCAGCAGTTTCCGGGAGACCCAGTACTTC. V and J are TRBV28 and TRBJ2-5; unclear D gene. The V gene's germline CDR1 is MDHEN and CDR2 SYDVKM. V was trimmed by 3 bases and J by 5 bases, leaving 4 bases between them. The CDR3 extends over 11 amino acids.

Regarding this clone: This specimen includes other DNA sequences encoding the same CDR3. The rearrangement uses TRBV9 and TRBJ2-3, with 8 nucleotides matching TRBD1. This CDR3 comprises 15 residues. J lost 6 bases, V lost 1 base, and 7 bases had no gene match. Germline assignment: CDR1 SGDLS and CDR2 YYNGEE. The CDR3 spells CASSVRRGLGDTQYF. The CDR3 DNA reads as TGTGCCAGCAGCGTACGCAGGGGGCTGGGGGATACGCAGTATTTT.

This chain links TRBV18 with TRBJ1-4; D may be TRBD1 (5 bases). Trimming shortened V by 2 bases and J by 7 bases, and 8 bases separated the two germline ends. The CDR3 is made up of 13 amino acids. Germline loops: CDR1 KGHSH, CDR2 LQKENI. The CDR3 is CASSPEQGEKLFF. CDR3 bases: TGTGCCAGCTCACCAGAGCAGGGTGAAAAACTGTTTTTT.